The 15 T cell receptor beta chains reported below all come from one sample, sequenced in a study of blood T cell repertoires in COVID-19. Clones were read by immunoSEQ multiplex PCR, and TCRdb kept only the in-frame ones, dropping some. The table includes roughly 240,000 clones, 86% detected once. What was sequenced was PBMCs or T cells enriched from blood (not recorded which). These receptor sequences come from a woman aged 50 to 60 who had recovered from COVID-19.

V gene TRBV3-1 (or the pseudogene TRBV3-2) combines with J gene TRBJ2-1; weak D call: TRBD1 (6 bases). Looked up from germline, CDR1 is LGHDT and CDR2 is YNNKEL (reference sequence). The V and J ends lost 3 bases and 6 bases respectively, with 21 bases between them. The CDR3 is made up of 17 amino acids. CDR3 amino acids: CASSHRGRDAGPNEQFF. The CDR3 nucleotides are TGTGCCAGCAGCCACAGGGGTCGGGACGCCGGCCCCAATGAGCAGTTCTTC.

The chain combines TRBV5-4 with TRBJ2-5; D is perhaps TRBD2 (6 bases). The CDR3 contains 14 residues. Trimming removed 2 bases from V and 5 bases from J, with 13 bases in between. Germline values: CDR1 SGHNT, CDR2 YYREEE (reference sequence). As DNA, the CDR3 is TGTGCCAGCAGCTTAACTAGCAGTTCGGAGACCCAGTACTTC. It yields the protein CASSLTSSSETQYF.

The chain recombines TRBV3-1 (or the pseudogene TRBV3-2) with TRBJ2-3; D is ambiguous. The germline CDR1 and CDR2 sequences are LGHDT and YNNKEL (reference sequence). Trimming stripped 4 bases from V and 3 bases from J, with 23 bases between. The CDR3 is made up of 18 amino acids. The CDR3 loop reads CASSPPLGASHLTDTQYF. CDR3 nucleotides: TGTGCCAGCAGCCCTCCCCTGGGTGCTAGTCACCTTACAGATACGCAGTATTTT.

The chain combines TRBV3-1 (or the pseudogene TRBV3-2) with TRBJ1-2; 8 bases line up with TRBD1. CDR3 length equals 21 residues. Germline V gene lookup returns CDR1 LGHDT and CDR2 YNNKEL (reference sequence). V lost 0 bases, J lost 0 bases, and 18 bases stayed unmatched. For the CDR3, the DNA is TGTGCCAGCAGCCAAGATTGGTCCAGTGTGGGACAGGTCGGAACTAACTATGGCTACACCTTC. Translating gives CASSQDWSSVGQVGTNYGYTF.

The V gene is TRBV2, the J gene TRBJ1-2, with a tentative D call TRBD1 (5 bases). CDR3 length: 13 residues. Trimming pared 10 bases from V and 3 bases from J, leaving 15 bases between. Germline V gene lookup returns CDR1 SNHLY and CDR2 FYNNEI. The CDR3 nucleotides are TGTGCCACCCGGGCAGGGAGGGACTATGGCTACACCTTC. Amino acids: CATRAGRDYGYTF.

The chain combines TRBV18 with TRBJ1-5; D not resolved. The germline gives CDR1 KGHSH, CDR2 LQKENI. Trimming took off 3 bases at V and 7 bases at J, with 10 bases between the two ends. The CDR3 sequence is 13 residues long. The CDR3 DNA follows: TGTGCCAGCTCACCGGAGTACGGGCAGCCCCAGCATTTT. Translated: CASSPEYGQPQHF.

The chain has TRBV7-2 and TRBJ2-7, with 11 bases aligning to TRBD2. Germline lookup yields CDR1 SGHTA and CDR2 FQGNSA. The CDR3 length is 15 residues. V was pared by 6 bases and J by 3 bases, with 7 bases of the junction left unmatched. The CDR3 coding sequence is TGTGCCAGCAGACTGGGGACTAGCGGACACTACGAGCAGTACTTC. It specifies CASRLGTSGHYEQYF. Full variable domain (missing parts from reference TRBV7-2 and TRBJ2-7): GAGVSQSPSNKVTEKGKDVELRCDPISGHTALYWYRQSLGQGLEFLIYFQGNSAPDKSGLPSDRFSAERTGGSVSTLTIQRTQQEDSAVYLCASRLGTSGHYEQYFGPGTRLTVT.

This chain uses TRBV7-9 with TRBJ1-1, with 7 bases identical to TRBD1. Germline CDR1 and CDR2: SEHNR and FQNEAQ (reference sequence). The V segment lost 8 bases and the J segment 1 base; nucleotides outside the gene matches: 7. The CDR3 covers 14 residues. CDR3 region: CASRPDRRNTEAFF. CDR3 DNA sequence: TGTGCCAGCCGCCCGGACAGGAGGAACACTGAAGCTTTCTTT.

This sequence joins TRBV25-1 and TRBJ1-2; 9 bases line up with TRBD1. The CDR3 totals 12 residues. The trim removed 4 bases at V and 6 bases at J, leaving 0 bases unmatched. The germline V gene has CDR1 MGHDK and CDR2 SYGVNS. Written as DNA, the CDR3 is TGTGCCAGCAGTGGGACAGGGGATGGCTACACCTTC. Its translation: CASSGTGDGYTF.

This rearrangement joins TRBV9 to TRBJ2-3, with D perhaps matching TRBD2 (5 bases). The germline gives CDR1 SGDLS, CDR2 YYNGEE. The germline V and J ends were trimmed by 3 bases and 1 base, with 18 bases remaining between them. The CDR3 covers 17 residues. This CDR3 is CASSAYPFGLRTDTQYF. Written as DNA, the CDR3 is TGTGCCAGCAGCGCCTACCCTTTTGGACTCCGCACAGATACGCAGTATTTT.

The CDR3 sequence is CASSQIGSGKNIQYF. In DNA, the CDR3 is TGCGCCAGCAGCCAAATAGGGAGCGGCAAAAACATTCAGTACTTC. This chain links TRBV4-1 with TRBJ2-4, with a possible D match to TRBD2 (5 bases). The V end lost 2 bases, the J end lost 3 bases, and 11 bases lay between the germline ends. Germline loops: CDR1 MGHRA, CDR2 YSYEKL. This CDR3 has 15 amino acids.

This rearrangement joins TRBV6-2 or TRBV6-3 to TRBJ2-5, with TRBD1 as a possible D gene (6 bases). The V gene's germline CDR1 is MNHEY and CDR2 SVGEGT. Trimming cost V 5 bases and J 6 bases, with 22 bases left between them. This CDR3 has 16 amino acids. The CDR3 DNA reads TGTGCCAGCAGTGCCCCAAGACAGGTCACTCAACAGACCCAGTACTTC. Translation: CASSAPRQVTQQTQYF.

Worth noting for this clone: Because the CDR3's place on the DNA is in doubt, the DNA is left out and the CDR3 is given as listed by TCRdb. This sequence joins TRBV6-6 and TRBJ2-1; the table names TRBD1, a call not compared with the DNA. The CDR3 comprises 15 residues, both ends counted. Germline lookup yields CDR1 MNHNY and CDR2 SVGAGI (reference sequence). CDR3 loop: CASSSSDSAYNEQFF.

This clone was counted once. The chain is built from TRBV7-8 and TRBJ1-1; 9 nucleotides agree with TRBD1. CDR1 and CDR2 (germline): SGHVS, FQNEAQ. The CDR3 is made up of 13 amino acids. V lost 3 bases and J lost 4; bases outside the gene matches: 0. CDR3 DNA sequence: TGTGCCAGCAGCTTGGACAGGGGCACTGAAGCTTTCTTT. Protein product: CASSLDRGTEAFF. Looking up the rest from reference TRBV7-8 and TRBJ1-1 gives the full variable domain: GAGVSQSPRYKVAKRGQDVALRCDPISGHVSLFWYQQALGQGPEFLTYFQNEAQLDKSGLPSDRFFAERPEGSVSTLKIQRTQQEDSAVYLCASSLDRGTEAFFGQGTRLTVV.

This rearrangement joins TRBV18 to TRBJ2-7; 7 nucleotides match TRBD1. This CDR3 is built from 13 residues. J was trimmed by 7 bases and V by 3 bases; bases with no gene match: 6. The germline V gene encodes CDR1 KGHSH and CDR2 LQKENI. This CDR3 is CASSPLGQVEQYF. In DNA form, the CDR3 reads TGTGCCAGCTCACCCCTCGGACAGGTAGAGCAGTACTTC.